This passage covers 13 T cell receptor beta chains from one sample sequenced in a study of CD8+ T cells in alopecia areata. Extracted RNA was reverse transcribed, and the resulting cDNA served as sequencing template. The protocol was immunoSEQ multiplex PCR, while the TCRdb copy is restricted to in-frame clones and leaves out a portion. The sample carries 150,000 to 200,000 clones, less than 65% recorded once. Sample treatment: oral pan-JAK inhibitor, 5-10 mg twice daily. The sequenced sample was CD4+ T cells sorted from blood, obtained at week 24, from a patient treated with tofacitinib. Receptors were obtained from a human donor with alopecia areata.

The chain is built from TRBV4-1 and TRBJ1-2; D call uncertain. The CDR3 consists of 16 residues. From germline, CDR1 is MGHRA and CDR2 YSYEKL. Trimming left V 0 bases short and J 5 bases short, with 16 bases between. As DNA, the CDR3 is TGCGCCAGCAGCCAAGAGGGAAACGGAGGAGCTTATGGCTACACCTTC. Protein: CASSQEGNGGAYGYTF.

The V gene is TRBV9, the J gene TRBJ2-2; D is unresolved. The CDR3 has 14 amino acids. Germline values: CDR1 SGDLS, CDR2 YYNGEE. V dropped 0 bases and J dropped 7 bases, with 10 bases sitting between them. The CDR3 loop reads CASSVVLGVGELFF. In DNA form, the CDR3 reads TGTGCCAGCAGCGTAGTGCTCGGTGTCGGGGAGCTGTTTTTT.

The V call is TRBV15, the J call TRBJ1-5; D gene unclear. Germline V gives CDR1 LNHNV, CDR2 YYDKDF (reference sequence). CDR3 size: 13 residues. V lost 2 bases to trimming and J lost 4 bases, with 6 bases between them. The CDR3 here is CATSRQSNQPQHF. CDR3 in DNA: TGTGCCACCAGCAGACAGTCGAATCAGCCCCAGCATTTT.

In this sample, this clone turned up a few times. CDR3 sequence (DNA): TGCGCCAGCAGCCAAGAGGCCTTGGGACAGGGGTTTCAGCCCCAGCATTTT. This codes for CASSQEALGQGFQPQHF. The chain joins TRBV4-3 to TRBJ1-5, with 10 bases aligning to TRBD1. The CDR3 extends over 17 amino acids. Germline V gene data show CDR1 as LGHNA and CDR2 as YSLEER. Trimming took 0 bases from V and 6 from J; bases not matched to a gene: 8.

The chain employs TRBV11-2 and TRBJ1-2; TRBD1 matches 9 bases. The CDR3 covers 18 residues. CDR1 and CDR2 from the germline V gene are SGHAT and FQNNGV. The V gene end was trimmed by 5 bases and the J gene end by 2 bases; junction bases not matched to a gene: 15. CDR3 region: CASSRSEIPGQGNYGYTF. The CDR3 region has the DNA TGTGCCAGCAGCCGCAGCGAAATTCCGGGACAGGGCAACTATGGCTACACCTTC.

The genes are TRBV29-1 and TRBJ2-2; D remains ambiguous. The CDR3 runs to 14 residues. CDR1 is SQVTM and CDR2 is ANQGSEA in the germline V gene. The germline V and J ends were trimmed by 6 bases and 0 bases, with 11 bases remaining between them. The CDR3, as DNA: TGCAGCGTGGGCCCTCGTTCGAACACCGGGGAGCTGTTTTTT. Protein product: CSVGPRSNTGELFF.

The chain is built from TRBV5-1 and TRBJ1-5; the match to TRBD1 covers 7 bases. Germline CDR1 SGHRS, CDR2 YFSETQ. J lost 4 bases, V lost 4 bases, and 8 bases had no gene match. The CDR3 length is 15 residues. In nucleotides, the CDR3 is TGCGCCAGCAGCAGCGGGACAGTCCCTAATCAGCCCCAGCATTTT. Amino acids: CASSSGTVPNQPQHF.

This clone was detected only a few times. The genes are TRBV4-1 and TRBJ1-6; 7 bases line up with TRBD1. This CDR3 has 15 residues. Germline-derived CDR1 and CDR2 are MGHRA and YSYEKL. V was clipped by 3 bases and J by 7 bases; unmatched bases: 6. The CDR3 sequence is CASSQEDRENSPLHF. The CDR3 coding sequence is TGCGCCAGCAGCCAGGAAGACAGGGAGAATTCACCCCTCCACTTT.

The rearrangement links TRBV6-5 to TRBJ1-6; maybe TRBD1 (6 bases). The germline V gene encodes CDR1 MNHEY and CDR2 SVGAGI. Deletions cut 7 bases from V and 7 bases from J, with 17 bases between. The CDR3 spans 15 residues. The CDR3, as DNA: TGTGCCAGCAAGGCACGGAGGGGGGCCAATTCACCCCTCCACTTT. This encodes CASKARRGANSPLHF.

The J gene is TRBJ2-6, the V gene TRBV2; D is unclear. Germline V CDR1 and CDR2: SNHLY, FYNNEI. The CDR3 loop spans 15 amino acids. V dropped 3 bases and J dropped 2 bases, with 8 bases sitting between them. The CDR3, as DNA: TGTGCCAGCAGTGACTCCGTCCCTGGGGCCAACGTCCTGACTTTC. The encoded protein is CASSDSVPGANVLTF.

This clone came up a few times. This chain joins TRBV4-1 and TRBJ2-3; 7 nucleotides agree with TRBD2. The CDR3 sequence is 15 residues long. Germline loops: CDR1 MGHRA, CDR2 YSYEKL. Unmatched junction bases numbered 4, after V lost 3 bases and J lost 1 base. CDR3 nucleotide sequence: TGCGCCAGCAGCCAGAGCGGGGTGGGCACAGATACGCAGTATTTT. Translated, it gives CASSQSGVGTDTQYF.

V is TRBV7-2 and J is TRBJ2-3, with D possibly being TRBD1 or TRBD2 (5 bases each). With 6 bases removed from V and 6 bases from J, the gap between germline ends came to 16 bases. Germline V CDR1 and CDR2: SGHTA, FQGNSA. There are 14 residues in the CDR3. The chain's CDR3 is CASRRGVGADTQYF. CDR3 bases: TGTGCCAGCAGACGTGGCGTCGGGGCGGATACGCAGTATTTT.

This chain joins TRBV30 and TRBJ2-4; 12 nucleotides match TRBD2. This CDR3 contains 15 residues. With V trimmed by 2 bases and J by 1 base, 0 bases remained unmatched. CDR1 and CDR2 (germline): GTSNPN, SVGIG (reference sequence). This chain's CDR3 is CAWSTSGGAKNIQYF. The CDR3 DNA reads TGTGCCTGGAGTACTAGCGGGGGGGCCAAAAACATTCAGTACTTC.